The 16 T cell receptor beta chains below were found in one sample sequenced in a study of T cell repertoires in cytomegalovirus infection (dated by TCRdb to between 2018 and 2021). Sequencing relied on an Illumina HiSeq 1500. TCRdb's own reprocessing of the public reads used fastp at Q25 and MiXCR and kept productive beta chains. Rows are unified per CDR3 protein, each entry keeping the most common DNA and genes. The sample contains about 110,000 distinct CDR3 sequences, under 45% of them found a single time. Clones ranked in the top ten supply approximately 69% of the sample. Sample treatment or condition, as interpreted from the label and publication: in vitro stimulation with specific CMV peptide epitopes to enrich CMV-specific T cells. No antigen is known for these receptors. Sequenced here: CD8+ T cells from cultured PBMCs, sampled from culture after CMV antigen stimulation. Receptors were obtained from a human donor in good health (CMV status not recorded). Some clones in this sample may be carry-over from other donors' samples.

This chain uses TRBV4-1 with TRBJ1-2, with D unresolved. The germline V gene encodes CDR1 MGHRA and CDR2 YSYEKL. V was trimmed by 2 bases and J by 4 bases, leaving 14 bases between them. The CDR3 is 15 amino acids. The CDR3 loop reads CASSQPGLRGYGYTF. CDR3 bases: TGCGCCAGCAGCCAACCCGGGCTTCGAGGCTATGGCTACACCTTC.

In its sample, this clonotype was seen a few times. The gene calls are TRBV7-8 and TRBJ1-2; 8 bases are shared with TRBD1. This CDR3 has 16 residues. V dropped 1 base and J dropped 3; count of bases not matched to a gene: 7. The germline CDR1 and CDR2 sequences are SGHVS and FQNEAQ. CDR3 bases: TGTGCCAGCAGCTTAGATTTCGCAGGGGGCCACTATGGCTACACCTTC. This sequence encodes CASSLDFAGGHYGYTF.

This clonotype was seen a few times. V gene TRBV12-3 or TRBV12-4 combines with J gene TRBJ2-3; TRBD1 matches 7 bases. V was clipped by 5 bases and J by 0 bases; unmatched bases: 8. The CDR3 covers 16 residues. This CDR3 reads CASSATGTASTDTQYF. CDR3 nucleotide sequence: TGTGCCAGCAGTGCCACCGGGACAGCTAGCACAGATACGCAGTATTTT.

This clonotype turned up a few times. This chain uses TRBV7-9 with TRBJ1-2, with 9 bases fitting TRBD1. There are 16 residues in the CDR3. CDR1 and CDR2 (germline): SEHNR, FQNEAQ (reference sequence). V gave up 4 bases and J gave up 5 bases; unmatched junction bases: 11. CDR3 protein: CASSSGQGGYRYGYTF. As DNA, the CDR3 is TGTGCCAGCAGCTCGGGACAGGGAGGGTATAGATATGGCTACACCTTC.

This clonotype was detected only a few times. The J gene is TRBJ2-1, the V gene TRBV6-1; 10 nucleotides match TRBD2. Germline V gene lookup returns CDR1 MNHNS and CDR2 SASEGT. V lost 2 bases, J lost 3 bases, and 1 base stayed unmatched. The CDR3 length is 15 residues. CDR3 sequence reads: CASSETSGVYNEQFF. The CDR3 bases are TGTGCCAGCAGTGAAACTAGCGGGGTCTACAATGAGCAGTTCTTC.

This clonotype occurred a few times. CDR3 bases: TGTGCCAGCAGCTTCGTGTGGGGGGCCGGCGGGGAGCTGTTTTTT. The encoded protein is CASSFVWGAGGELFF. This chain connects TRBV7-2 to TRBJ2-2; TRBD1 or TRBD2 may be the D gene (6 bases each). The length of the CDR3 is 15 residues. CDR1 and CDR2 from the germline V gene are SGHTA and FQGNSA. The germline V and J ends were trimmed by 3 bases and 7 bases, with 15 bases remaining between them.

The genes are TRBV27 and TRBJ2-1, with D maybe TRBD2 (6 bases). The germline gives CDR1 MNHEY, CDR2 SMNVEV (reference sequence). The CDR3 loop spans 17 amino acids. The ends were cut back, 1 base at V and 0 bases at J, with 13 bases in the middle. CDR3 DNA sequence: TGTGCCAGCAGTTTATGGGAGCGGGCTAGCTCCTACAATGAGCAGTTCTTC. Protein sequence: CASSLWERASSYNEQFF.

This clonotype was picked up a small number of times. CDR3 amino acids: CASTKLGVLYGYTF. The CDR3 DNA reads TGTGCCAGCACCAAACTGGGGGTACTCTATGGCTACACCTTC. V is TRBV7-9 and J is TRBJ1-2; possibly TRBD1 for D (5 bases). The germline V gene has CDR1 SEHNR and CDR2 FQNEAQ (reference sequence). Trimming removed 7 bases from V and 4 bases from J, with 16 bases in between. The CDR3 loop spans 14 amino acids.

This clonotype was seen many times. The rearrangement joins TRBV28 to TRBJ2-5; 8 bases fit TRBD2. From germline, CDR1 is MDHEN and CDR2 SYDVKM. V dropped 2 bases and J dropped 4; count of bases not matched to a gene: 6. This CDR3 contains 15 residues. CDR3 in DNA: TGTGCCAGCAGTTTAAGGCCTAGCGGGTCAGAGACCCAGTACTTC. It encodes CASSLRPSGSETQYF.

The chain recombines TRBV19 with TRBJ2-5; 10 bases align to TRBD1. The length of the CDR3 is 16 residues. The trim removed 4 bases at V and 3 bases at J, leaving 8 bases unmatched. CDR1 and CDR2 (germline): LNHDA, SQIVND (reference sequence). The DNA for the CDR3 is TGTGCCAGTAGTAGGTGGACAGGGGGTTTAGAAGAGACCCAGTACTTC. As protein: CASSRWTGGLEETQYF.

This clonotype was recorded a few times. The chain couples TRBV7-2 to TRBJ2-3, with D perhaps TRBD1 or TRBD2 (5 bases each). Trimming shortened V by 2 bases and J by 0 bases, and 12 bases separated the two germline ends. CDR3 length: 16 amino acids. The germline CDR1 and CDR2 sequences are SGHTA and FQGNSA. The CDR3 protein is CASSLRGPGSTDTQYF. As DNA, the CDR3 is TGTGCCAGCAGCTTACGGGGACCAGGAAGCACAGATACGCAGTATTTT.

This clonotype has only a few counts. This sequence joins TRBV7-6 and TRBJ2-3; TRBD2 might be the D (6 bases). Germline V lookup: CDR1 SGHVS, CDR2 FNYEAQ. The CDR3 is made up of 18 amino acids. Trimming removed 5 bases at V and 0 bases at J, with 21 bases between. CDR3 in amino acids: CASSPKGATGTSTDTQYF. The DNA for the CDR3 is TGTGCCAGCAGCCCAAAGGGAGCAACGGGGACTAGCACAGATACGCAGTATTTT.

The chain recombines TRBV10-2 with TRBJ2-5; D unresolved. From germline, CDR1 is WSHSY and CDR2 SAAADI. V was cut by 1 base and J by 1 base, with 7 bases left in between. The CDR3 has 14 amino acids. The CDR3 region has the DNA TGCGCCAGCAGTGAGTTTCAGAGCCAAGAGACCCAGTACTTC. Translating it yields CASSEFQSQETQYF.

This clonotype was detected many times. The chain combines TRBV14 with TRBJ1-1; unclear D gene. The CDR3 is 16 amino acids. Per the germline V gene, CDR1 is SGHDN and CDR2 is FVKESK. V lost 0 bases and J lost 0, with 11 bases in between. The CDR3 is CASSQEGSQLNTEAFF. In DNA form, the CDR3 reads TGTGCCAGCAGCCAAGAAGGGAGCCAATTGAACACTGAAGCTTTCTTT.

The V gene is TRBV19, the J gene TRBJ2-5; D possibly matches TRBD1 or TRBD2 (5 bases each). Per the germline V gene, CDR1 is LNHDA and CDR2 is SQIVND (reference sequence). V was shortened by 1 base and J by 5 bases, with 11 bases between the two germline ends. CDR3 length: 14 amino acids. The CDR3 region is CASSIVWGMETQYF. In DNA form, the CDR3 reads TGTGCCAGTAGTATAGTTTGGGGGATGGAGACCCAGTACTTC.

This clonotype appeared a few times. The chain couples TRBV7-8 to TRBJ2-3; unclear D gene. CDR3 length: 11 residues. Germline V gene data show CDR1 as SGHVS and CDR2 as FQNEAQ. V was pared by 7 bases and J by 5 bases, with 7 bases between. This chain's CDR3 is CASKWGDTQYF. The CDR3 nucleotides are TGTGCCAGCAAGTGGGGAGATACGCAGTATTTT.